These 14 T cell receptor beta chains originate from one sample sequenced in a study of response to subunit inactivated influenza vaccine. MiXCR was run by TCRdb on the RT-PCR reads, yielding one entry per CDR3 protein. The top ten hold about 9.4% of the sample, which has more than 700,000 distinct CDR3 sequences, over 20% seen once. The specimen comprised PBMCs from blood, sampled 5 days after vaccination. The source is a man in his fifties or sixties who received an inactivated influenza vaccine.

V is TRBV7-9 and J is TRBJ2-5; 9 bases line up with TRBD2. Germline CDR1 and CDR2: SEHNR and FQNEAQ (reference sequence). The CDR3 runs 16 residues. The junction had 12 bases not matched to a gene; V was cut back by 5 bases and J by 5 bases. CDR3 region: CASSRPVGLADETQYF. In DNA, the CDR3 is TGTGCCAGCAGCCGGCCCGTGGGACTAGCCGATGAGACCCAGTACTTC. Using reference TRBV7-9 and TRBJ2-5 for the parts outside the CDR3, the full variable domain is DTGVSQNPRHKITKRGQNVTFRCDPISEHNRLYWYRQTLGQGPEFLTYFQNEAQLEKSRLLSDRFSAERPKGSFSTLEIQRTEQGDSAMYLCASSRPVGLADETQYFGPGTRLLVL.

The chain employs TRBV28 and TRBJ1-5; 9 bases line up with TRBD1. This CDR3 spans 15 amino acids. V gave up 6 bases and J gave up 5 bases; unmatched junction bases: 8. Germline-derived CDR1 and CDR2 are MDHEN and SYDVKM. The CDR3 region is CASRILGQGDQPQHF. The DNA of the CDR3 is TGTGCCAGCAGAATACTGGGACAGGGAGATCAGCCCCAGCATTTT. Filled out from reference TRBV28 and TRBJ1-5, the complete variable domain reads DVKVTQSSRYLVKRTGEKVFLECVQDMDHENMFWYRQDPGLGLRLIYFSYDVKMKEKGDIPEGYSVSREKKERFSLILESASTNQTSMYLCASRILGQGDQPQHFGDGTRLSIL.

This clonotype was seen ten or more times. The chain combines TRBV5-1 with TRBJ1-2; tentative D call: TRBD1 (5 bases). Deletions cut 5 bases from V and 0 bases from J, with 11 bases between. Germline V gene lookup returns CDR1 SGHRS and CDR2 YFSETQ. This CDR3 has 14 amino acids. CDR3 sequence reads: CASRQGTANYGYTF. CDR3 coding DNA: TGCGCCAGCAGACAAGGGACGGCTAACTATGGCTACACCTTC.

The chain joins TRBV7-6 to TRBJ1-4; D is uncertain. V lost 1 base and J 2 bases, leaving 11 bases between the germline ends. Germline values: CDR1 SGHVS, CDR2 FNYEAQ. The CDR3 extends over 16 amino acids. The CDR3 loop reads CASSLVWSGTNEKLFF. In DNA, the CDR3 is TGTGCCAGCAGCTTAGTCTGGTCTGGGACTAATGAAAAACTGTTTTTT.

The V call is TRBV5-1, the J call TRBJ1-3, with D unresolved. Trimming stripped 4 bases from V and 3 bases from J, with 14 bases between. This CDR3 has 15 residues. Germline V CDR1 and CDR2: SGHRS, YFSETQ. The chain's CDR3 is CASSPDSYGGNTIYF. The CDR3 DNA follows: TGCGCCAGCAGCCCGGACTCTTACGGTGGAAACACCATATATTTT.

The chain couples TRBV24-1 to TRBJ2-2, with D possibly TRBD1 on 6 matching bases. V was trimmed by 10 bases and J by 0 bases, leaving 11 bases between them. The CDR3 totals 14 residues. Per germline, CDR1 KGHDR and CDR2 SFDVKD. CDR3 DNA: TGTGCCACTATGGACAGATCGAACACCGGGGAGCTGTTTTTT. Translated: CATMDRSNTGELFF.

This clonotype was observed a few times. The chain is built from TRBV28 and TRBJ2-1, with D perhaps TRBD1 or TRBD2 (5 bases each). V lost 3 bases to trimming and J lost 3 bases, with 9 bases between them. CDR1 is MDHEN and CDR2 is SYDVKM in the germline V gene. The CDR3 loop spans 14 amino acids. The CDR3 DNA sequence: TGTGCCAGCAGTTTCCGGGACGACTACAATGAGCAGTTCTTC. Its translation is CASSFRDDYNEQFF.

The chain couples TRBV7-9 to TRBJ2-2; TRBD1 matches at 7 bases. The CDR3 covers 16 residues. CDR1 is SEHNR and CDR2 is FQNEAQ in the germline V gene (reference sequence). Losses at the gene ends were 4 bases for V and 1 base for J; bases not matched to a gene: 6. The CDR3 reads CASSSYRGRNTGELFF. CDR3 DNA sequence: TGTGCCAGCAGCTCTTACAGGGGCCGGAACACCGGGGAGCTGTTTTTT.

The DNA of the CDR3 is TGCAGCGTTGTTTCTCGCGGACCATACGAGCAGTACTTC. As protein: CSVVSRGPYEQYF. The chain uses TRBV29-1 and TRBJ2-7; D is unresolved. The CDR3 runs to 13 residues. Germline CDR1 reads SQVTM; CDR2 reads ANQGSEA. Trimming took off 4 bases at V and 4 bases at J, with 14 bases between the two ends.

The chain links TRBV7-9 to TRBJ2-1, with TRBD2 identical over 13 bases. V lost 5 bases, J lost 10 bases, and 11 bases stayed unmatched. CDR3 length equals 16 residues. From germline, CDR1 is SEHNR and CDR2 FQNEAQ (reference sequence). Written as DNA, the CDR3 is TGTGCCAGCAGCCGAATTACTAGCGGGGGGGCTCAAGAGCAGTTCTTC. Translating gives CASSRITSGGAQEQFF.

In DNA form, the CDR3 reads TGTGCCAGCAGCTCAGGACAGGGGGCTCTCTACGAGCAGTACTTC. Protein: CASSSGQGALYEQYF. The chain uses TRBV7-9 and TRBJ2-7, with 11 bases matching TRBD1. Germline assignment: CDR1 SEHNR and CDR2 FQNEAQ (reference sequence). With V trimmed by 4 bases and J by 3 bases, 5 bases remained unmatched. CDR3 size: 15 residues.

This clonotype was counted only a few times. The chain recombines TRBV20-1 with TRBJ2-7; TRBD1 or TRBD2 may be the D gene (5 bases each). CDR1 and CDR2 from the germline V gene are DFQATT and SNEGSKA (reference sequence). The CDR3 spans 15 residues. Trimming took off 5 bases at V and 2 bases at J, with 19 bases between the two ends. CDR3 nucleotide sequence: TGCAGTGCTTATATCGGGGCGACCGGGGCCTACGAGCAGTACTTC. Translated: CSAYIGATGAYEQYF.

This clonotype was seen many times. This chain connects TRBV18 to TRBJ2-5; D remains unclear. Germline loops: CDR1 KGHSH, CDR2 LQKENI. CDR3 length: 14 residues. Trimming pared 1 base from V and 4 bases from J, leaving 10 bases between. In nucleotides, the CDR3 is TGTGCCAGCTCACCACGGTCTTCGCGAGAGACCCAGTACTTC. As protein: CASSPRSSRETQYF.

The chain recombines TRBV28 with TRBJ2-7; D remains ambiguous. Trimming took off 5 bases at V and 3 bases at J, with 17 bases between the two ends. Looked up from germline, CDR1 is MDHEN and CDR2 is SYDVKM. The CDR3 length is 15 residues. The CDR3 loop is CASSKVPLAGYEQYF. The DNA for the CDR3 is TGTGCCAGCAGTAAGGTTCCACTGGCCGGCTACGAGCAGTACTTC.